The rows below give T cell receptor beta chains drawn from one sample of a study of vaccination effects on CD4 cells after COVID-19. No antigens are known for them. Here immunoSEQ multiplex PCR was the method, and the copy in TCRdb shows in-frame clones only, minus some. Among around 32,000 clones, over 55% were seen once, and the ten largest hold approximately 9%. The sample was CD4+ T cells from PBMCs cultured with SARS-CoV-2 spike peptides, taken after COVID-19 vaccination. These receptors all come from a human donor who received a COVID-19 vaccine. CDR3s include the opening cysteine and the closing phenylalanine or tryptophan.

CDR3: CASSLGQLNSGNTIYF
J: TRBJ1-3
length: 16
V: TRBV5-1

CDR3: CSVKTGSNTEAFF
J: TRBJ1-1
length: 13
V: TRBV29-1

CDR3: CASSYSAGPYEQYF
J: TRBJ2-7
length: 14
V: TRBV6-5

CDR3: CASSQVSGSSYEQYF
J: TRBJ2-7
length: 15
V: TRBV3-1/TRBV3-2

CDR3: CASRNSGSTDTQYF
J: TRBJ2-3
length: 14
V: TRBV25-1

CDR3: CACRQAAREKLFF
J: TRBJ1-4
length: 13
V: TRBV30

CDR3: CASSLDRFDEAFF
J: TRBJ1-1
length: 13
V: TRBV11-3

CDR3: CASSLDSRQGNTIYF
J: TRBJ1-3
length: 15
V: TRBV2

CDR3: CASSPPLRGTNTEAFF
J: TRBJ1-1
length: 16
V: TRBV18

CDR3: CASSSYRGQNSGANVLTF
J: TRBJ2-6
length: 18
V: TRBV27

CDR3: CASSPRSPWGGYGYTF
J: TRBJ1-2
length: 16
V: TRBV28

CDR3: CASSPGGDRAATEAFF
J: TRBJ1-1
length: 16
V: TRBV5-4

CDR3: CASSLDRQYGYTF
J: TRBJ1-2
length: 13
V: TRBV11-2

CDR3: CSVGNGDGEKLFF
J: TRBJ1-4
length: 13
V: TRBV29-1

CDR3: CASSPGVWSEQYF
J: TRBJ2-7
length: 13
V: TRBV3-1/TRBV3-2

CDR3: CASSYSGGPDEQFF
J: TRBJ2-1
length: 14
V: TRBV6-6

CDR3: CASSYPGQPTDTQYF
J: TRBJ2-3
length: 15
V: TRBV5-5

CDR3: CASKPGRNNEQFF
J: TRBJ2-1
length: 13
V: TRBV2

CDR3: CASSFETANSPLHF
J: TRBJ1-6
length: 14
V: TRBV6-5

CDR3: CASSSQRGGPDTQYF
J: TRBJ2-3
length: 15
V: TRBV6-5

CDR3: CASSLASGRMGWTDTQYF
J: TRBJ2-3
length: 18
V: TRBV5-1

CDR3: CSALLDEKLFF
J: TRBJ1-4
length: 11
V: TRBV20-1

CDR3: CSVEQGFYGYTF
J: TRBJ1-2
length: 12
V: TRBV29-1

CDR3: CASSARWSGLGGYTF
J: TRBJ1-2
length: 15
V: TRBV2

CDR3: CASSLGTGISGANVLTF
J: TRBJ2-6
length: 17
V: TRBV7-9

CDR3: CATSPLAVTGELFF
J: TRBJ2-2
length: 14
V: TRBV15

CDR3: CASSLEGLAFGETQYF
J: TRBJ2-5
length: 16
V: TRBV11-2

CDR3: CASSLRFATNEKLFF
J: TRBJ1-4
length: 15
V: TRBV4-1

CDR3: CAWSVTAGNTIYF
J: TRBJ1-3
length: 13
V: TRBV30